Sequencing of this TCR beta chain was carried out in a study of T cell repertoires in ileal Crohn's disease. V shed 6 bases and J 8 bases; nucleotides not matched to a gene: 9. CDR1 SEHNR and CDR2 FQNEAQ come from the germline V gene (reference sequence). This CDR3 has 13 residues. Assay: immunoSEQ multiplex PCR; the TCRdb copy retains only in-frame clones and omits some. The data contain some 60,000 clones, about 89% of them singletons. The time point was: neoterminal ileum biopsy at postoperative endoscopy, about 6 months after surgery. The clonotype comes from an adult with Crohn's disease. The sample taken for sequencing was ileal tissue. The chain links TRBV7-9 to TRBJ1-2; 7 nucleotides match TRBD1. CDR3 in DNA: TGTGCCAGCAGTCTACAGGGGTTCGGGGGCTACACCTTC. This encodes CASSLQGFGGYTF. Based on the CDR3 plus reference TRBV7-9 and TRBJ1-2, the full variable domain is DTGVSQNPRHKITKRGQNVTFRCDPISEHNRLYWYRQTLGQGPEFLTYFQNEAQLEKSRLLSDRFSAERPKGSFSTLEIQRTEQGDSAMYLCASSLQGFGGYTFGSGTRLTVV.